The source of this T cell receptor (beta chain) is a study of T-cell reconstitution after alpha-beta-depleted transplantation in children (dated by TCRdb to between 2015 and 2016). At the level of the whole study: The study quantitatively tracked T-cell immune reconstitution after TCRalphabeta/CD19-depleted allogeneic hematopoietic cell transplantation in children using TCR repertoire profiling.

About this clonotype: The clone's antigen remains unknown. The sample holds no much larger clone one base away, and base qualities are not on file.

The intended sense of this specimen's treatment or condition label: allogeneic hematopoietic cell transplantation with graft depleted of TCRalphabeta T cells and CD19 B cells. The children who served as transplant recipients had been given grafts of TCRalphabeta/CD19-depleted allogeneic hematopoietic cells. What the authors observed across the whole study: The frequencies of hyperexpanded clones fell over the following months, and after one year, T-cell counts and TCRbeta diversity were mostly attributed to newly produced T cells. The high TCRbeta diversity at day 60 in some patients was ascribed to recipient T cells and intrathymic progenitors that had survived conditioning. Apparently early alphabetaT-cell count recovery about two months after transplant reportedly relied on only several hundred rapidly expanded clones derived from non-depleted graft cells.

As encoded in the germline V gene (reference sequence), CDR1 is MNHEY while CDR2 is SMNVEV. Trimming costs V 4 bases and J 4 bases, and their ends lie 7 bases apart. Measured from the cysteine to the phenylalanine, the CDR3 is 13 residues long. The sequence is cut down to CDR3 DNA, 39 bases in frame from base 1. Receptor amplification or capture employed PCR. TCRdb shows the sequencer as Illumina HiSeq 2500. TCR library preparation used molecular barcoding, with unique molecular identifiers applied to normalize quantification of the TCRbeta repertoire. TCRdb redid the processing of the public reads, applying fastp at Q25 and MiXCR, and retained in-frame beta chains. One record per CDR3 amino acid sequence lists the most common genes and DNA. This sample has over 100,000 distinct CDR3 sequences in its table, and approximately 10% of those were observed once. Of the sample, nearly 35% is held by the ten largest clones.

Recombination joined TRBV27 with TRBJ2-2, with the D segment identity uncertain. The clonotype comes from a boy between 2 and 10 years old with acute lymphoblastic leukemia, due to receive a stem cell transplant. The sample in question was PBMCs, obtained before TCRalphabeta/CD19-depleted stem cell transplant. CDR3 loop: CASSYFGTGELFF. The nucleotides are TGTGCCAGCAGTTACTTTGGCACCGGGGAGCTGTTTTTT.